This T cell receptor (beta chain) was documented in a study of blood T cell repertoires in COVID-19. Some clones are missing from TCRdb's copy, which holds only in-frame ones; the method was immunoSEQ multiplex PCR. The sample consists of approximately 150,000 clones, roughly 90% of them appearing once. The germline V gene has CDR1 SGDLS and CDR2 YYNGEE. This CDR3 has 17 residues. Trimming left V 0 bases short and J 2 bases short, with 17 bases between. This TCR derives from a human donor in a cohort sampled during active COVID-19. The source material was peripheral blood. The chain employs TRBV9 and TRBJ1-1; TRBD1 might be the D (5 bases). This chain's CDR3 is CASSVESRAGYNTEAFF. The CDR3 DNA reads as TGTGCCAGCAGCGTAGAGAGCAGGGCAGGGTACAACACTGAAGCTTTCTTT.